One sample yielded the 14 T cell receptor beta chains listed below, sequenced in a study of control samples from healthy donors and cancer patients. TCRdb's table, derived via immunoSEQ multiplex PCR, lists solely in-frame clones and lacks some. The sample holds 120,000 or so clones, about 90% seen once. Sequencing was carried out using blood. The receptors here all came from a man between 18 and 35 years old in good health.

The rearrangement links TRBV28 to TRBJ2-1; D gene uncertain. Germline V gene sequence: CDR1 MDHEN, CDR2 SYDVKM. CDR3 length: 13 residues. V dropped 10 bases and J dropped 4 bases, with 14 bases sitting between them. This CDR3 reads CAIRSYRYNEQFF. The DNA of the CDR3 is TGTGCCATCCGGAGTTACCGTTACAATGAGCAGTTCTTC.

The chain is built from TRBV10-1 and TRBJ1-4; 11 nucleotides line up with TRBD1. The V and J ends lost 4 bases and 11 bases, in that order; junction bases with no gene match: 3. CDR1 and CDR2 from the germline V gene are WNHNN and SYGVQD (reference sequence). This CDR3 region has 13 residues. The CDR3 here is CASSAGTGGKLFF. In nucleotides, the CDR3 is TGCGCCAGCAGTGCGGGGACAGGGGGGAAACTGTTTTTT.

The V call is TRBV19, the J call TRBJ2-5, with 12 bases aligning to TRBD2. This CDR3 is 14 amino acids long. Germline values: CDR1 LNHDA, CDR2 SQIVND (reference sequence). Trimming removed 10 bases from V and 4 bases from J; junction bases left unmatched: 7. The CDR3 region is CATSSGRAGETQYF. DNA for the CDR3: TGTGCCACCTCTAGCGGGAGGGCAGGAGAGACCCAGTACTTC.

The chain carries TRBV4-3 and TRBJ1-4; no clear D. The V and J ends lost 1 base and 6 bases respectively, with 9 bases between them. The CDR3 is 14 amino acids. CDR1 and CDR2 from the germline V gene are LGHNA and YSLEER. The CDR3: CASSQAVGDEKLFF. For the CDR3, the DNA is TGCGCCAGCAGCCAAGCGGTAGGCGATGAAAAACTGTTTTTT.

The CDR3 region has the DNA TGTGCCAGCAACCAGCGGGAGTACAATGAGCAGTTCTTC. Protein product: CASNQREYNEQFF. This sequence joins TRBV14 and TRBJ2-1, with 8 nucleotides matching TRBD2. CDR3 length: 13 residues. Germline CDR1 reads SGHDN; CDR2 reads FVKESK. Trimming took 7 bases from V and 4 from J; bases not matched to a gene: 3. Together with reference TRBV14 and TRBJ2-1, the CDR3 gives the full variable domain: EAGVTQFPSHSVIEKGQTVTLRCDPISGHDNLYWYRRVMGKEIKFLLHFVKESKQDESGMPNNRFLAERTGGTYSTLKVQPAELEDSGVYFCASNQREYNEQFFGPGTRLTVL.

The genes are TRBV7-2 and TRBJ1-2, with D maybe TRBD1 (6 bases). In germline, CDR1 is SGHTA, CDR2 FQGNSA. The CDR3 has 15 amino acids. The ends were cut back, 1 base at V and 8 bases at J, with 17 bases in the middle. As DNA, the CDR3 is TGTGCCAGCAGCTTAGGGGGGGGGCGCGAGGCGGGCTACACCTTC. Its translation is CASSLGGGREAGYTF.

The chain uses TRBV24-1 and TRBJ1-6; D call uncertain. The CDR3 is made up of 14 amino acids. The germline CDR1 and CDR2 sequences are KGHDR and SFDVKD. V was shortened by 3 bases and J by 8 bases, with 10 bases between the two germline ends. The CDR3 sequence is CATSDARRDSPLHF. In DNA, the CDR3 is TGTGCCACCAGTGATGCCAGACGGGATTCACCCCTCCACTTT.

The chain links TRBV7-2 to TRBJ2-1; 7 nucleotides agree with TRBD2. The germline V gene has CDR1 SGHTA and CDR2 FQGNSA. The V and J ends lost 4 bases and 0 bases, in that order; junction bases with no gene match: 6. The CDR3 sequence is 16 residues long. The CDR3 DNA is TGTGCCAGCAGCTCAGGCGGGAGCCCCTCCTACAATGAGCAGTTCTTC. This gives the protein CASSSGGSPSYNEQFF.

The genes are TRBV5-6 and TRBJ1-1; possibly TRBD1 for D (6 bases). Germline CDR1 and CDR2: SGHDT and YYEEEE. The V end was cut by 0 bases, the J end by 5 bases, with 14 bases between. The length of the CDR3 is 15 residues. CDR3 in amino acids: CASSLEGRGGTEAFF. DNA of the CDR3: TGTGCCAGCAGCTTGGAGGGCAGGGGTGGGACTGAAGCTTTCTTT. The full variable domain, rest sourced from reference TRBV5-6 and TRBJ1-1, is DAGVTQSPTHLIKTRGQQVTLRCSPKSGHDTVSWYQQALGQGPQFIFQYYEEEERQRGNFPDRFSGHQFPNYSSELNVNALLLGDSALYLCASSLEGRGGTEAFFGQGTRLTVV.

This clone is deemed medium-sized. The rearrangement links TRBV15 to TRBJ1-2, with a tentative D call TRBD1 (6 bases). Germline-derived CDR1 and CDR2 are LNHNV and YYDKDF (reference sequence). Between the trimmed V and J ends, which lost 3 bases and 5 bases, there was a span of 22 bases. This CDR3 has 17 amino acids. CDR3 region: CATSSHRQAWAQYGYTF. As DNA, the CDR3 is TGTGCCACCAGCAGCCACAGACAGGCTTGGGCCCAATATGGCTACACCTTC.

J is TRBJ2-5 and V is TRBV27; no clear D gene. This CDR3 has 15 residues. V lost 0 bases and J 2 bases, leaving 10 bases between the germline ends. In germline, CDR1 is MNHEY, CDR2 SMNVEV (reference sequence). CDR3 coding DNA: TGTGCCAGCAGTTTATCGGTCTGGCAACAAGAGACCCAGTACTTC. It yields the protein CASSLSVWQQETQYF.

V gene TRBV5-4 combines with J gene TRBJ2-3; perhaps TRBD2 as D (5 bases). The CDR3 totals 15 residues. Germline-derived CDR1 and CDR2 are SGHNT and YYREEE (reference sequence). V was trimmed by 7 bases and J by 4 bases, leaving 19 bases between them. In DNA, the CDR3 is TGTGCCAGCGCCGGCGGAGTGGGAGTGTCAGATACGCAGTATTTT. Protein product: CASAGGVGVSDTQYF.

The sample holds a few counts of this clone. The chain combines TRBV18 with TRBJ2-7; 8 nucleotides agree with TRBD2. CDR3 length: 13 amino acids. Germline V CDR1 and CDR2: KGHSH, LQKENI. Germline trimming cut 6 bases from V and 6 bases from J; bases unmatched to any gene: 7. The CDR3 spells CASSPGLGSEQYF. The CDR3 region has the DNA TGTGCCAGCTCCCCGGGACTAGGATCCGAGCAGTACTTC.

The chain has TRBV19 and TRBJ1-1; tentatively, D is TRBD1 (6 bases). CDR3 length: 14 residues. V was cut by 7 bases and J by 0 bases, with 12 bases left in between. Germline CDR1 is LNHDA and CDR2 is SQIVND (reference sequence). The CDR3 bases are TGTGCCAGTATAACAGGGATGATGAACACTGAAGCTTTCTTT. Protein: CASITGMMNTEAFF.